The 25 T cell receptor beta chains below all came from one sample that was sequenced in a study of T-cell reconstitution after alpha-beta-depleted transplantation in children. The library targeted TCRbeta and was prepared with unique molecular identifiers. MiXCR, run by TCRdb on the PCR reads, gives a single entry per CDR3 protein. The data contain over 45,000 distinct CDR3 sequences, 44% of them singletons. The sample in question was PBMCs, mostly from graft donor cells, obtained 360 days after TCRalphabeta/CD19-depleted stem cell transplant. The source is a male patient under 18 who had a stem cell transplant for acute lymphoblastic leukemia, so the T cells may come from the graft donor.

As DNA, the CDR3 is TGTGCCACCAGCAGAGCATGGGGAGAGTCCTACAATGAGCAGTTCTTC. It codes for CATSRAWGESYNEQFF. The rearrangement links TRBV15 to TRBJ2-1, with TRBD2 as a possible D gene (5 bases). Per the germline V gene, CDR1 is LNHNV and CDR2 is YYDKDF (reference sequence). The length of the CDR3 is 16 residues. With 1 base removed from V and 1 base from J, the gap between germline ends came to 11 bases.

This clonotype was seen a handful of times. The V and J genes are TRBV18 and TRBJ2-2, with a possible D match to TRBD1 (6 bases). CDR3 length equals 16 residues. Per germline, CDR1 KGHSH and CDR2 LQKENI. Between the trimmed V and J ends, which lost 1 base and 0 bases, there was a span of 9 bases. The CDR3 loop reads CASSPQGQTNTGELFF. The CDR3 nucleotides are TGTGCCAGCTCACCACAGGGACAAACGAACACCGGGGAGCTGTTTTTT.

This rearrangement joins TRBV12-3 or TRBV12-4 to TRBJ1-2, with D unresolved. Between the trimmed V and J ends, which lost 7 bases and 2 bases, there was a span of 17 bases. This CDR3 comprises 15 residues. The CDR3 DNA is TGTGCCAGCATCGCGGGTAGAGACTTAAACTATGGCTACACCTTC. Its protein is CASIAGRDLNYGYTF.

This clonotype has a handful of counts. V gene TRBV9 combines with J gene TRBJ2-1; unclear D gene. The CDR3 extends over 15 amino acids. Trimming left V 0 bases short and J 2 bases short, with 9 bases between. Looked up from germline, CDR1 is SGDLS and CDR2 is YYNGEE. Here the CDR3 reads CASSVAAGAYNEQFF. CDR3 nucleotides: TGTGCCAGCAGCGTAGCTGCTGGAGCCTACAATGAGCAGTTCTTC.

This clonotype has only a few counts. The gene calls are TRBV29-1 and TRBJ2-7, with 8 bases fitting TRBD1. The CDR3 sequence is 17 residues long. Germline lookup yields CDR1 SQVTM and CDR2 ANQGSEA. V was pared by 2 bases and J by 0 bases, with 12 bases of the junction left unmatched. CDR3 sequence: CSVEFRSRDRFSYEQYF. CDR3 nucleotide sequence: TGCAGCGTTGAATTTAGGAGTAGGGACAGGTTCTCCTACGAGCAGTACTTC.

The chain joins TRBV5-1 to TRBJ2-7; tentative D call: TRBD2 (5 bases). The CDR3 runs 16 residues. Germline loops: CDR1 SGHRS, CDR2 YFSETQ. V dropped 3 bases and J dropped 9 bases, with 25 bases sitting between them. The CDR3 DNA sequence: TGCGCCAGCAGCTCCCTATGGCCCGGGGAAAGAGCAGCGCAGTACTTC. This gives the protein CASSSLWPGERAAQYF.

Here the CDR3 DNA reads TGCGCCAGCAGCCAAGTTCGCGGGGGTTCGAATCAGCCCCAGCATTTT. Its protein is CASSQVRGGSNQPQHF. The J gene is TRBJ1-5, the V gene TRBV4-3; D might be TRBD1 (5 bases). The CDR3 consists of 16 residues. Trimming removed 1 base from V and 4 bases from J, with 14 bases in between. Germline V gene data show CDR1 as LGHNA and CDR2 as YSLEER.

This sequence joins TRBV5-5 and TRBJ2-1; 9 positions match TRBD1. This CDR3 is built from 14 residues. CDR1 is SGHKS, CDR2 YYEKEE, per germline (reference sequence). V lost 2 bases, J lost 6 bases, and 3 bases stayed unmatched. DNA of the CDR3: TGTGCCAGCAGCTTCGGGACAGGGAGCAATGAGCAGTTCTTC. Protein product: CASSFGTGSNEQFF.

The rearrangement uses TRBV7-2 and TRBJ2-7; 11 nucleotides line up with TRBD1. Trimming cost V 1 base and J 6 bases; bases outside gene matches: 8. This CDR3 has 16 amino acids. CDR1 and CDR2 (germline): SGHTA, FQGNSA. As DNA, the CDR3 is TGTGCCAGCAGCTTAGGGGTTGGACAGGGGGCATTCGAGCAGTACTTC. This encodes CASSLGVGQGAFEQYF.

The chain links TRBV4-2 to TRBJ1-1; TRBD1 matches 12 bases. Trimming cost V 4 bases and J 4 bases; bases outside gene matches: 7. The germline V gene encodes CDR1 LGHNA and CDR2 YNFKEQ. There are 16 residues in the CDR3. Here the CDR3 reads CASSPWDRGPSTEAFF. Here the CDR3 DNA reads TGTGCCAGCAGCCCATGGGACAGGGGGCCGAGCACTGAAGCTTTCTTT.

CDR3 sequence (DNA): TGTGCCAGCAGTTTAAGCCATGAGCAGTTCTTC. This sequence encodes CASSLSHEQFF. The chain couples TRBV12-3 or TRBV12-4 to TRBJ2-1; D is unclear. CDR3 length: 11 residues. Trimming took 2 bases from V and 8 from J, leaving 4 bases between them.

As DNA, the CDR3 is TGTGCCAGCAGTGAGCGAGGTCACCAAGAGACCCAGTACTTC. Its translation: CASSERGHQETQYF. The chain has TRBV25-1 and TRBJ2-5, with D unresolved. Germline loops: CDR1 MGHDK, CDR2 SYGVNS. V lost 3 bases to trimming and J lost 0 bases, with 8 bases between them. This CDR3 is built from 14 residues.

CDR3 amino acids: CASSGQGGRSSYEQYF. The CDR3 DNA sequence: TGTGCCAGCAGTGGACAGGGGGGAAGGAGCTCCTACGAGCAGTACTTC. V gene TRBV28 combines with J gene TRBJ2-7, with 10 bases identical to TRBD1. CDR1 is MDHEN and CDR2 is SYDVKM in the germline V gene. Losses at the gene ends were 5 bases for V and 0 bases for J; bases not matched to a gene: 7. The CDR3 is 16 amino acids.

This clonotype was seen a few times. The rearrangement links TRBV7-9 to TRBJ2-5; 9 positions match TRBD2. J gave up 5 bases and V 1 base, and 8 bases lay outside the gene matches. CDR3 length: 16 amino acids. Per germline, CDR1 SEHNR and CDR2 FQNEAQ (reference sequence). The CDR3 DNA reads TGTGCCAGCAGCTTAGAAGGTAGCGGGAGCTGGGAGACCCAGTACTTC. Protein product: CASSLEGSGSWETQYF.

This clonotype has only a few counts. For the CDR3, the DNA is TGTGCCAGCAGTGAAAACCAGGGGTCTGGCGCGGATACGCAGTATTTT. As protein: CASSENQGSGADTQYF. This chain connects TRBV6-1 to TRBJ2-3; a possible D gene is TRBD1 (6 bases). This CDR3 region has 16 residues. V lost 2 bases, J lost 6 bases, and 18 bases lay in between. Germline V gives CDR1 MNHNS, CDR2 SASEGT.

This clonotype was found a few times. The rearrangement links TRBV12-3 or TRBV12-4 to TRBJ1-4; weak D call: TRBD1 (6 bases). Deletions cut 6 bases from V and 5 bases from J, with 16 bases between. The CDR3 runs 15 residues. The CDR3 DNA reads as TGTGCCAGCAGCTATACCGGGACACCGAATGAAAAACTGTTTTTT. This translates into CASSYTGTPNEKLFF.

This chain joins TRBV27 and TRBJ2-7; no reliable D call. The V end lost 2 bases, the J end lost 5 bases, and 7 bases lay between the germline ends. The germline CDR1 and CDR2 sequences are MNHEY and SMNVEV (reference sequence). This CDR3 has 12 amino acids. CDR3 region: CASSLPSHEQYF. The CDR3 nucleotides are TGTGCCAGCAGTTTACCCAGCCACGAGCAGTACTTC.

This clonotype was seen more than once but under ten times. The V and J genes are TRBV6-5 and TRBJ1-1, with 7 bases fitting TRBD1. This CDR3 has 13 residues. Germline CDR1 and CDR2: MNHEY and SVGAGI. V was pared by 2 bases and J by 8 bases, with 5 bases of the junction left unmatched. CDR3 nucleotides: TGTGCCAGCAGTTACCATCAGGACAGGGAAGCTTTCTTT. Encoded protein: CASSYHQDREAFF.

The genes are TRBV10-3 and TRBJ2-1; no firm D call. V was shortened by 4 bases and J by 0 bases, with 10 bases between the two germline ends. In germline, CDR1 is ENHRY, CDR2 SYGVKD. This CDR3 has 15 residues. The CDR3 loop reads CAISVGSSSYNEQFF. The CDR3 DNA reads TGTGCCATCAGTGTCGGCTCGAGCTCCTACAATGAGCAGTTCTTC.

The chain combines TRBV4-1 with TRBJ2-1; D not certain. The germline CDR1 and CDR2 sequences are MGHRA and YSYEKL. V lost 1 base and J 10 bases, leaving 5 bases between the germline ends. The CDR3 consists of 11 residues. The CDR3 protein is CASSQVGEQFF. CDR3 DNA sequence: TGCGCCAGCAGCCAAGTAGGGGAGCAGTTCTTC.

V and J are TRBV12-3 or TRBV12-4 and TRBJ2-1, with 9 bases identical to TRBD2. The CDR3 extends over 18 amino acids. J gave up 4 bases and V 0 bases, and 10 bases lay outside the gene matches. The CDR3 nucleotides read TGTGCCAGCAGTTTAGCTGGGGGCGGGAGGGCTCCATACAATGAGCAGTTCTTC. Translation: CASSLAGGGRAPYNEQFF.

The chain has TRBV4-3 and TRBJ2-1, with D perhaps matching TRBD1 (6 bases). Trimming took off 6 bases at V and 10 bases at J, with 13 bases between the two ends. Looked up from germline, CDR1 is LGHNA and CDR2 is YSLEER. The CDR3 totals 12 residues. The CDR3 spells CASSPKGTEQFF. The CDR3 DNA sequence: TGCGCCAGCAGTCCCAAAGGGACAGAGCAGTTCTTC.

The CDR3 region has the DNA TGTGCCAGCGTGACGGGTAACACTGAAGCTTTCTTT. Translated, it gives CASVTGNTEAFF. J is TRBJ1-1 and V is TRBV12-3 or TRBV12-4; the D is unclear. Trimming cost V 8 bases and J 2 bases, with 9 bases left between them. The CDR3 is 12 residues long.

The rearrangement uses TRBV7-6 and TRBJ2-2; 13 bases fit TRBD2. After removal of 5 bases from V and 4 bases from J, the junction contained 10 bases not matched to a gene. The CDR3 covers 18 residues. Germline V CDR1 and CDR2: SGHVS, FNYEAQ. CDR3 coding DNA: TGTGCCAGCAGCCCCCGACTAGCGGGAGGTAGGGTCACCGGGGAGCTGTTTTTT. Protein: CASSPRLAGGRVTGELFF.

The table lists this clonotype with a count of one. The DNA for the CDR3 is TGTGCCAGCCGATTACCGGGCAGCTACAATGAGCAGTTCTTC. Amino acids: CASRLPGSYNEQFF. V gene TRBV12-3 or TRBV12-4 combines with J gene TRBJ2-1; no definite D call. Trimming took 8 bases from V and 3 from J, leaving 14 bases between them. This CDR3 has 14 amino acids.